This T cell receptor beta chain was sequenced for a study of shared clonotypes between healthy human individuals. V shed 0 bases and J shed 7 bases, with 12 bases lying between them. The CDR3 loop spans 15 amino acids. CDR1 is SGHTA, CDR2 FQGNSA, per germline. Only in-frame clones appear in the TCRdb table, and some are missing; sequencing was by immunoSEQ multiplex PCR. In the table there are 550,000 to 600,000 clones, around 81% of which are singletons. Study-level results: Only blood samples were collected, and tissue repertoires likely differ.

This clone was counted once. The antigen is not known. It differs at one base from a far larger clone, so likely a read error. V is TRBV7-2 and J is TRBJ2-2, with D perhaps matching TRBD1 (6 bases). The sample comprised PBMCs. The TCR was taken from a woman between 40 and 55 years old in good health. Some clones in this sample may be carry-over from other donors' samples. The CDR3 sequence: CASSLAQGLIGELFF. Written as DNA, the CDR3 is TGTGCCAGCAGCTTAGCCCAGGGGTTAATCGGGGAGCTGTTTTTT. The complete variable domain, with remaining parts taken from reference TRBV7-2 and TRBJ2-2, reads GAGVSQSPSNKVTEKGKDVELRCDPISGHTALYWYRQSLGQGLEFLIYFQGNSAPDKSGLPSDRFSAERTGGSVSTLTIQRTQQEDSAVYLCASSLAQGLIGELFFGEGSRLTVL.